This TCR beta chain was sequenced in a study of cytomegalovirus exposure and HLA in healthy donors. The CDR3 runs to 13 residues. CDR1 is MNHEY and CDR2 is SVGAGI in the germline V gene. The junction had 9 bases not matched to a gene; V was cut back by 5 bases and J by 10 bases. At the time of sampling, donors were nominally healthy, though unrecorded immune exposures were likely. The PCR had 60 Vbeta and 13 Jbeta primers. Only in-frame clones appear in the TCRdb table, and some are missing; sequencing was by immunoSEQ multiplex PCR. In the table there are 180,000 or so clones, 70% to 80% of which are singletons. As to this clone: Its antigen remains unidentified.

Findings and caveats of the study: Reported findings show TCR beta sequences accurately forecast HLA-A and HLA-B alleles in most subjects.

The chain is built from TRBV6-5 and TRBJ1-1, with 8 bases identical to TRBD1. The sequence was collected from a man between 18 and 35 years old in good health and CMV-seronegative. Sequencing input: PBMCs. The CDR3 nucleotides read TGTGCCAGCAGTCCCTTGTACGACAGGGGAGCTTTCTTT. This translates into CASSPLYDRGAFF.